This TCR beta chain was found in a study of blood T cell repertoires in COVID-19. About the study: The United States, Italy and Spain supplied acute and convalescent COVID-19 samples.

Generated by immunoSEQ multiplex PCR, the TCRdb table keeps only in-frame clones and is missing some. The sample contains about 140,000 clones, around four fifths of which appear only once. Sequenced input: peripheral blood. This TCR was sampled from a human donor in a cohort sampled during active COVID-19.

As DNA, the CDR3 is TGTGCCAGCAGCTTAAACTCAGGGGCGCGGTCGTCAGGGGGGCAGTTCTTC. Translation gives CASSLNSGARSSGGQFF. The chain links TRBV7-3 to TRBJ2-1; 7 nucleotides agree with TRBD1. In germline, CDR1 is SGHTA, CDR2 FQGTGA. V was clipped by 1 base and J by 12 bases; unmatched bases: 18. This CDR3 has 17 residues.